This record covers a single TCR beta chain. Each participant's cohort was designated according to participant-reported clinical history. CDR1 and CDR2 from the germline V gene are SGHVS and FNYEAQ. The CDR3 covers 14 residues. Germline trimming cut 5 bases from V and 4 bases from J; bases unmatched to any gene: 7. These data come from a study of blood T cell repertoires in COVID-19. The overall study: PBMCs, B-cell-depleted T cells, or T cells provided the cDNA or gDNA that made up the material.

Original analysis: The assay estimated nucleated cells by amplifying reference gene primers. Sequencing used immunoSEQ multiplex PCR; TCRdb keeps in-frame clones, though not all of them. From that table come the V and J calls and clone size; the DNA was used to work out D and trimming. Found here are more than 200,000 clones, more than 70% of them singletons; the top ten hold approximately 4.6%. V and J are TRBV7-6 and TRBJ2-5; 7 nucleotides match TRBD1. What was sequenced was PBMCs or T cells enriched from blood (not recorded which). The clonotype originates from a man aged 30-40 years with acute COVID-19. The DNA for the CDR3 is TGTGCCAGCAGCGACACAGGGGTAGTAGAGACCCAGTACTTC. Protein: CASSDTGVVETQYF.